The present T cell receptor (beta chain) was sequenced within a study of monozygotic twins with inflammatory bowel disease. On this clonotype itself: Its antigen remains unknown.

Study observations and caveats: Healthy co-twins had higher TCRbeta inverse Simpson diversity than their IBD twins.

Input per TCR library consisted of approximately 3,500 ng of total RNA. TCRalpha and TCRbeta cDNA went through nested PCRs of roughly 16 and 10 cycles, two in total. TCRdb re-called the 5' RACE reads and shows each CDR3 protein once, DNA omitted. Recorded for this sample: over 100,000 distinct CDR3 sequences. Total RNA was isolated from whole blood without T cell sorting. The CDR3 consists of 13 residues. Germline V gene sequence: CDR1 SGHTA, CDR2 FQGTGA. Material for sequencing was blood. The clonotype comes from a human donor with ulcerative colitis or Crohn's disease, or a healthy co-twin of an affected twin (not recorded which). The chain joins TRBV7-3 to TRBJ2-2. CDR3 in amino acids: CASSLMPGGELFF.